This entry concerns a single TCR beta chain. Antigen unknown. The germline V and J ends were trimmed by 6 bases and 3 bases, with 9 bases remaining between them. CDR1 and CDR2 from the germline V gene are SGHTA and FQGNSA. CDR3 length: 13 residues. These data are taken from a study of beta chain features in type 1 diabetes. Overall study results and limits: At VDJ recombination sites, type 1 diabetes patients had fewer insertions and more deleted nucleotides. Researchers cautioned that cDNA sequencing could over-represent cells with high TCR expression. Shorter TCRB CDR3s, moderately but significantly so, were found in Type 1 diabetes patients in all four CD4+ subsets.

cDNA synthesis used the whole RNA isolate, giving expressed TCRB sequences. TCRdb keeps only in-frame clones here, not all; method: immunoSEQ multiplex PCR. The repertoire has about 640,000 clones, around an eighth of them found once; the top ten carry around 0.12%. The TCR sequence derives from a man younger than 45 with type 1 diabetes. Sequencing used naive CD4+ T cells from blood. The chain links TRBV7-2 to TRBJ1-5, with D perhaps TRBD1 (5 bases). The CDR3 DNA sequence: TGTGCCAGCAGACTGGACATCAATCAGCCCCAGCATTTT. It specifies CASRLDINQPQHF.